The text below deals with one TCR beta chain. This clonotype was detected ten times or more. Its antigen has not been determined. Per-base quality was not reported, and no clone a single base away is much larger than it. Read against the paper, the sample's time point label means: longitudinal time-point 1 (baseline). Unsorted PBMC libraries were generated from 2 million PBMCs stored in RNAlater at -80 °C until RNA extraction. Multiple sclerosis patients were enrolled in a US clinical protocol evaluating disease progression by magnetic resonance imaging. PBMCs were separated from peripheral blood using Ficoll-Hypaque density gradient centrifugation and then cryopreserved in liquid nitrogen. The CDR3 numbers 15 residues from cysteine through phenylalanine. The retained sequence is limited to the CDR3, 45 bases, with the frame set at the first base. CDR1 is given as MNHNS and CDR2 as SASEGT, both from the germline V gene. Trimming at the junction amounts to 6 bases on V and 5 bases on J, and the germline ends lie 20 bases apart.

The data originate from a study of neurological immune-mediated disorders (dated by TCRdb to about 2019). About the full investigation: Among the 34 multiple sclerosis patients, roughly 31 had relapsing-remitting MS and 3 had secondary progressive MS. Peripheral blood TCR-beta repertoires from HTLV-I-associated myelopathy (HAM/TSP) patients, multiple sclerosis patients and healthy controls were compared by UMI-based sequencing. Longitudinal samples, technical triplicates and paired sorted CD4+ and CD8+ T-cell subsets, alongside PBMC samples, were included among the roughly 100 TCR-beta libraries. Longitudinal HAM/TSP and healthy donors were sampled at 3 time-points each (about 3-40 month intervals). The cohort comprised roughly 70 subjects: approximately 15 HAM/TSP patients, 35 or so multiple sclerosis patients and approximately 20 healthy controls. On the study overall, not on this receptor specifically: The MS cluster was not associated with any clinical or MRI features, and the authors stated that larger cohorts are needed. Phylogenetic analysis grouped repertoires from 18 of 34 MS patients into a cluster of related CDR3 sequences, suggesting a possible repertoire-level signature. Across subjects, expanded clones never shared an identical CDR3 amino acid sequence, which suggests that the TCR-beta repertoires in every group were private. TCR clonal expansion was highest in HAM/TSP patients and lowest in MS patients, with MS patients falling below even healthy controls.

cDNA was synthesized by template-switch 5'RACE using a primer carrying a 10-nucleotide random unique molecular identifier by which each TCR transcript was tagged. Each sequencing run produced over 160 million TCR-beta sequences covering 15-18 subjects. The RNeasy kit was used for extraction of total RNA. The KAPA Real-time Library Amplification kit was used to amplify TCR-beta VDJ regions with primers targeting the TCR constant region and the 5'RACE anchor. Sample indexes and Illumina adaptors were added in a first PCR, after which library yield was increased in a second PCR. After purification with Ampure beads, the TCR product of roughly 650 bp was size-selected on a 2% E-gel SizeSelection system. Before pooling, library quality was assessed on a Bioanalyzer, concentration was determined with Qubit, and library quantification was performed with the Kapa Library Quantification kit. An Illumina HiSeq 2500 sequenced the libraries paired-end 2 x 150 bp. To increase sequence diversity, about 23-30% phiX was spiked into each library pool. As for the authors' bioinformatics: Quality-filtered reads were processed with the UMI-based MiGEC pipeline, which removed over 80% of raw TCR sequences during error correction. IMGT germline references were used for aligning VDJ genes, and each clonotype was defined as a unique CDR3 amino acid sequence together with its V-J genes. Clonal expansion, Shannon diversity, and CDR3 relatedness (CalcPairwiseDistances, ClusterSamples) were evaluated with VDJtools, and phylogenetic trees were built with CLCbio workbench. Using coefficient-of-variation modelling across technical triplicates, the study counted a clone as expanded if it had at least 8 unique UMIs. TCRdb reran the public reads through fastp at Q25 and MiXCR, keeping productive beta chains. All rows with the same CDR3 protein become a single entry with the most common DNA and genes. V and J calls and clone size were set by TCRdb, not the authors. The sample contains tens of thousands of distinct CDR3 sequences, roughly 3.1% of them found a single time. The ten biggest clones cover around 7.7% of the sample.

The sequencing sample was made of PBMCs. The origin of this receptor is a woman in her sixties with multiple sclerosis. The chain couples TRBV6-1 to TRBJ2-7; the D gene assignment is perhaps TRBD1 or TRBD2, with each matching 6 bases. This receptor has the CDR3 CASRPFMGGRDEQYF. The sequenced DNA: TGTGCCAGCAGGCCCTTCATGGGGGGCCGGGACGAGCAGTACTTC.